The rows below give T cell receptor beta chains drawn from one sample of a study of T-cell reconstitution after alpha-beta-depleted transplantation in children. MiXCR was run by TCRdb on the PCR reads, yielding one entry per CDR3 protein. This table has under 250,000 distinct CDR3 sequences, approximately 17% appearing once. The sample consisted of PBMCs, mostly from graft donor cells, taken 360 days after TCRalphabeta/CD19-depleted stem cell transplant. These TCRs come from a male patient aged 2-9 years who had a stem cell transplant for acute lymphoblastic leukemia, so the T cells may come from the graft donor. Both conserved end residues are part of each CDR3. A D gene is named only where the DNA matches it firmly. Size values are once, few and many counts, or a class for expanded clones, and some rows have none.

-,-,TRBJ1-2,TRBV5-1,TGCGCCAGCAGCTTGGGGGTGTTTTTGTACTATGGCTACACCTTC,CASSLGVFLYYGYTF
many,-,TRBJ1-1,TRBV5-1,TGCGCCAGCAGCTTGGGCCTCATGAACACTGAAGCTTTCTTT,CASSLGLMNTEAFF
many,-,TRBJ2-7,TRBV6-5,TGTGCCAGCAGTTACTCGCCGGCGGGATATTCCGAGCAGTACTTC,CASSYSPAGYSEQYF
many,-,TRBJ2-2,TRBV9,TGTGCCAGCACCGTGGATGGGGGGTACGGGGAGCTGTTTTTT,CASTVDGGYGELFF
few,-,TRBJ2-5,TRBV2,TGTGCCAGCGCCCCAGGGAGAGAGACCCAGTACTTC,CASAPGRETQYF
-,-,TRBJ1-1,TRBV12-3/TRBV12-4,TGTGCCAGCAGTTTCCCTCCCGGAGTTCTTGGGACTGAAGCTTTCTTT,CASSFPPGVLGTEAFF
few,-,TRBJ2-2,TRBV6-5,TGTGCCAGCAGTTACTCCCTGGTGGGGGGGGAGCTGTTTTTT,CASSYSLVGGELFF
few,-,TRBJ1-1,TRBV5-1,TGCGCCAGCAGCTTGTTGGTGAACACTGAAGCTTTCTTT,CASSLLVNTEAFF
-,-,TRBJ1-5,TRBV15,TGTGCCACCAGCAGAGATAGGGGTCTAAATCAGCCCCAGCATTTT,CATSRDRGLNQPQHF
-,TRBD1,TRBJ1-5,TRBV15,TGTGCCACCAGCAGAGAAGTCCCAAACAGGGGGGCATATCAGCCCCAGCATTTT,CATSREVPNRGAYQPQHF
once,TRBD1,TRBJ2-1,TRBV20-1,TGCAGTGCTGACGGGACAGGGAAGGCCTACAATGAGCAGTTCTTC,CSADGTGKAYNEQFF
few,TRBD2,TRBJ2-2,TRBV24-1,TGTGCCACCAGTGATTCTGGGCGGGGGAGAACCGGGGAGCTGTTTTTT,CATSDSGRGRTGELFF
many,-,TRBJ2-7,TRBV29-1,TGCAGCGTTGATCTCGGCTACGAGCAGTACTTC,CSVDLGYEQYF
few,-,TRBJ2-1,TRBV29-1,TGCAGCGTTGTTCAGATATTGGCCTACAATGAGCAGTTCTTC,CSVVQILAYNEQFF
-,TRBD1,TRBJ2-7,TRBV3-1,TGTGCCAGCAGCCTTGGACAGGGTTCCTACGTGCAGTACTTC,CASSLGQGSYVQYF
-,TRBD1,TRBJ1-5,TRBV18,TGTGCCAGCGGACAGGGAGGATTTAATAAGCCCCAGCATTTT,CASGQGGFNKPQHF
-,TRBD2,TRBJ2-5,TRBV29-1,TGCAGCGTTGAAGAGGCCCCCTCGGTAGCGGGGGTACAAGAGACCCAGTACTTC,CSVEEAPSVAGVQETQYF
many,-,TRBJ1-1,TRBV3-1,TGTGCCAGCAGCCAAGTGGAGACGACTGAAGCTTTCTTT,CASSQVETTEAFF
few,-,TRBJ1-5,TRBV12-3/TRBV12-4,TGTGCCAGCAACGGACAGTACAATCAGCCCCAGCATTTT,CASNGQYNQPQHF
few,TRBD1,TRBJ2-1,TRBV7-7,TGTGCCAGCAGCTCCGGGACAGGGTCTGGTGAGCAGTTCTTC,CASSSGTGSGEQFF
many,-,TRBJ2-7,TRBV12-3/TRBV12-4,TGTGCCAGCACCTTAACCTCTACAGGCCTGGGGTCCTACGAGCAGTACTTC,CASTLTSTGLGSYEQYF
few,TRBD2,TRBJ2-1,TRBV7-2,TGTGCCAGCAGCGCGACTAGCGGAGGTCGGAATGAGCAGTTCTTC,CASSATSGGRNEQFF
many,-,TRBJ2-3,TRBV7-8,TGTGCCAGCAGACCTAGCACAGATACGCAGTATTTT,CASRPSTDTQYF
-,TRBD2,TRBJ2-1,TRBV7-9,TGTGCCAGCAGCGAAGGACTAGCGGACAATGAGCAGTTCTTC,CASSEGLADNEQFF
once,-,TRBJ2-2,TRBV9,TGTGCCAGCAGCGTAGTCCTCGGGGAGCTGTTTTTT,CASSVVLGELFF
few,-,TRBJ2-7,TRBV5-8,TGTGCCAGCAGCCCGTCTGAGCAGTACTTC,CASSPSEQYF
few,-,TRBJ2-7,TRBV3-1,TGTGCCAGCAGCCAGGGAGTGGACTACGAGCAGTACTTC,CASSQGVDYEQYF
-,-,TRBJ2-3,TRBV5-1,TGCGCCAGCAGCTGGAACGGACTTTGGGGGGATACGCAGTATTTT,CASSWNGLWGDTQYF
few,TRBD1,TRBJ2-7,TRBV4-1,TGCGCCAGCAGCCGGGACAGACAGCAGTACTTC,CASSRDRQQYF
-,TRBD2,TRBJ2-1,TRBV12-3/TRBV12-4,TGTGCCAGCAGTTTAGGCGGGGGGGGCAATGAGCAGTTCTTC,CASSLGGGGNEQFF
few,-,TRBJ1-1,TRBV7-8,TGTGCCAGCAGCTCGGGGTGGACAGACGAAGCTTTCTTT,CASSSGWTDEAFF
few,-,TRBJ2-3,TRBV4-2,TGTGCCAGCAGCCAAGCCTGGACTGATTTCACAGATGCGCAGTATTTT,CASSQAWTDFTDAQYF
-,-,TRBJ2-3,TRBV7-2,TGTGCCAGCAGCTTTATCCCGACTAGCACAGATACGCAGTATTTT,CASSFIPTSTDTQYF
-,-,TRBJ2-7,TRBV4-1,TGCGCCAGCAGCCAAGGACCCTTATGGGCATACGAGCAGTACTTC,CASSQGPLWAYEQYF
-,-,TRBJ1-3,TRBV9,TGTGCCAGCAGCGTAGACTTAAGGCCCTCTGGAAACACCATATATTTT,CASSVDLRPSGNTIYF
-,-,TRBJ2-7,TRBV28,TGTGCCAGCAGTTTACTCAGCGTCCAGGGGGAGCAGTACTTC,CASSLLSVQGEQYF
-,TRBD2,TRBJ2-1,TRBV12-3/TRBV12-4,TGTGCCAGCAGTTTAGGGGGGGGATTGGGCTACAATGAGCAGTTCTTC,CASSLGGGLGYNEQFF
-,-,TRBJ2-3,TRBV29-1,TGCAGCGGATCTACAGCTAGCACAGATACGCAGTATTTT,CSGSTASTDTQYF
-,-,TRBJ2-7,TRBV7-9,TGTGCCAGCAGCCAACCCAGGGAGTACGAGCAGTACTTC,CASSQPREYEQYF
few,-,TRBJ2-3,TRBV7-8,TGTGCCAGCAGCTTAGTGACAGTTCCTAGCACAGATACGCAGTATTTT,CASSLVTVPSTDTQYF
few,TRBD1,TRBJ2-7,TRBV5-5,TGTGCCAGCAGCTTGGGGGGCGGGACAGGCTACGAGCAGTACTTC,CASSLGGGTGYEQYF
-,TRBD1,TRBJ2-7,TRBV29-1,TGCAGCGTTTCGGGACAGGGGGACTACGAGCAGTACTTC,CSVSGQGDYEQYF
few,-,TRBJ2-3,TRBV7-2,TGTGCCAGCAGCTTAGTCGGGACCCCGGTTAGGATGCAGTATTTT,CASSLVGTPVRMQYF
many,TRBD1,TRBJ1-4,TRBV20-1,TGCAGTGCGGGAGGACAGGGGGTCGAAAAACTGTTTTTT,CSAGGQGVEKLFF
few,TRBD1,TRBJ1-2,TRBV6-1,TGTGCCAGCAGCTCACAGGGGGCGCGTGTGTATGGCTACACCTTC,CASSSQGARVYGYTF
-,-,TRBJ1-2,TRBV5-1,TGCGCCAGCAGCTTGGACTCTGAGGACTATGGCTACACCTTC,CASSLDSEDYGYTF
-,TRBD1,TRBJ2-7,TRBV14,TGTGCCAGCAGCGACCAGACAGGGGACTACGAGCAGTACTTC,CASSDQTGDYEQYF
-,-,TRBJ2-2,TRBV19,TGTGCCAGTAGTATAGTTGTCACCGGGGAGCTGTTTTTT,CASSIVVTGELFF
few,TRBD1,TRBJ2-3,TRBV20-1,TGCAGTGCTAGAGATCGGACAGGGGGTTGGACAGATACGCAGTATTTT,CSARDRTGGWTDTQYF
-,TRBD2,TRBJ2-7,TRBV5-1,TGCGCCAGCAGCCCTGGGACTAGCGGGGCCTCCTACGAGCAGTACTTC,CASSPGTSGASYEQYF
few,TRBD1,TRBJ1-3,TRBV12-3/TRBV12-4,TGTGCCAGCAGCCCGGGACAGGGGATATACACCATATATTTT,CASSPGQGIYTIYF
-,TRBD1,TRBJ2-5,TRBV5-6,TGTGCCAGCCGCGACAGGGGATCCCAAGAGACCCAGTACTTC,CASRDRGSQETQYF
many,-,TRBJ2-7,TRBV7-2,TGTGCCAGCAGCTCCACCTACGAGCAGTACTTC,CASSSTYEQYF
few,-,TRBJ2-3,TRBV7-2,TGTGCCAGCACCCTAATGTCAGATACGCAGTATTTT,CASTLMSDTQYF
-,-,TRBJ1-3,TRBV6-1,TGTGCCAGCAGACAGGGTCTCAGCTCTGGAAACACCATATATTTT,CASRQGLSSGNTIYF